This entry describes one TCR beta chain. Its antigen is unknown. J gave up 0 bases and V 7 bases, and 14 bases lay outside the gene matches. The CDR3 is made up of 16 amino acids. Per germline, CDR1 SQVTM and CDR2 ANQGSEA. This record comes from a study of vaccination and CD4 T cells after COVID-19. At the level of the study: SARS-CoV-2, HCoV-NL63, HCoV-OC43 and HCoV-229E supplied the overlapping spike peptides used to stimulate cells.

Indicated treatment: roughly 11-day PBMC culture with coronavirus spike peptide pools or control peptides (ViraFEST assay). Expansion of antigen-specific T cells with peptide pools by ViraFEST preceded sequencing of TCRs. Wells contained 1.5 million to 2.5 million PBMCs each, and these were cultured with roughly 9.9 IU/ml IL-2 and roughly 9.8 ug/ml peptide pools. Sequenced with the Oncomine TCR Beta short-read assay was DNA taken from cultured CD4+ T cells. TCRdb itself ran the PCR reads through MiXCR, one entry per CDR3 protein. The table includes 20,000 to 25,000 distinct CDR3 sequences, nearly 55% detected once. Study-wide points: Convalescent patients' clones that were vaccine-specific were spike mono-reactive in 304 of 307 cases.

The receptor's source is a human donor who had recovered from COVID-19. Material for sequencing was CD4+ T cells from blood, cultured in vitro. The rearrangement links TRBV29-1 to TRBJ1-1, with 7 bases lining up with TRBD1. The CDR3: CSAATGVREVNTEAFF. The DNA of the CDR3 is TGCAGCGCTGCAACAGGGGTTAGGGAAGTGAACACTGAAGCTTTCTTT.